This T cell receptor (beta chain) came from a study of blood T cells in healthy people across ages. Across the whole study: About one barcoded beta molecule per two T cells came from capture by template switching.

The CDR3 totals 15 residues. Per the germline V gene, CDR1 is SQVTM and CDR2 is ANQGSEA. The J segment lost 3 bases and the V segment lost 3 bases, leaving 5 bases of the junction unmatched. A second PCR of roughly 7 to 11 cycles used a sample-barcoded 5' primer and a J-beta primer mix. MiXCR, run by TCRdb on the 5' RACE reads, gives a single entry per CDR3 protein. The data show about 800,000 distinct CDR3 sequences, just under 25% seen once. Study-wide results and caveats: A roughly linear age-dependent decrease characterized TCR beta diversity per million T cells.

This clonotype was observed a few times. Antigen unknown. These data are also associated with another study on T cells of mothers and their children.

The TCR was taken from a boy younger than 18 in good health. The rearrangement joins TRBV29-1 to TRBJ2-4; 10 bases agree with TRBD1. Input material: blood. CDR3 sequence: CSVDEGQGVKNIQYF. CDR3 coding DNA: TGCAGCGTTGACGAAGGACAGGGGGTCAAAAACATTCAGTACTTC.